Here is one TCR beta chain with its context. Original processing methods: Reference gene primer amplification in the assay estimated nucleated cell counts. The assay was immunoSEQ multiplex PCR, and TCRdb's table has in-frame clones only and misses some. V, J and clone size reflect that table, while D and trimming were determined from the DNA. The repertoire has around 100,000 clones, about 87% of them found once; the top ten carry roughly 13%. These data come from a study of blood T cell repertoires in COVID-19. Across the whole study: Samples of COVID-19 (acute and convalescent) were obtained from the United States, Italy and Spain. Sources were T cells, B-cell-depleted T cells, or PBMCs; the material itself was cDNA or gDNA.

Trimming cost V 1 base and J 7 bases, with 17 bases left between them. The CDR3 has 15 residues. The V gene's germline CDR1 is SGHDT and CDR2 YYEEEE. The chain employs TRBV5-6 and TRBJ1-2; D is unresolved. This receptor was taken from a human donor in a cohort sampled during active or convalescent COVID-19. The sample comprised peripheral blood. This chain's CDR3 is CASSLFATETVGYTF. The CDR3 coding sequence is TGTGCCAGCAGCTTGTTTGCCACCGAGACTGTTGGCTACACCTTC.